This T cell receptor beta chain derives from a study of T cell responses to AZD1222 COVID-19 vaccine. Here immunoSEQ multiplex PCR was the method, and the copy in TCRdb shows in-frame clones only, minus some. The sample comprises 90,000 to 110,000 clones, more than 70% of which are singletons, and more than 15% rests with the top ten. This clone was recorded only once. The CDR3 loop spans 13 amino acids. Germline V gene data show CDR1 as SEHNR and CDR2 as FQNEAQ (reference sequence). V shed 5 bases and J shed 5 bases, with 12 bases lying between them. This sequence originates from an adult in good health. The V gene is TRBV7-9, the J gene TRBJ1-1; D might be TRBD1 (5 bases). The sequenced sample was peripheral blood, obtained on day 0 of AZD1222 vaccination. CDR3 protein: CASSPSGRTEAFF. DNA of the CDR3: TGTGCCAGCAGCCCGTCAGGGAGGACTGAAGCTTTCTTT.